The TCR beta chain described here comes from a study of blood T cell repertoires in COVID-19. The CDR3 covers 14 residues. Germline CDR1 is MNHEY and CDR2 is SVGAGI. V was pared by 4 bases and J by 7 bases, with 8 bases of the junction left unmatched. Libraries were prepared by immunoSEQ multiplex PCR; TCRdb keeps only in-frame clonotypes and omits some of them. Among more than 250,000 clones listed, around 88% were seen once. This clone appeared a few times. The genes are TRBV6-5 and TRBJ1-2, with TRBD1 identical over 8 bases. Sequenced sample: peripheral blood. The sequence derives from a young woman with COVID-19, enrolled during active disease. Here the CDR3 reads CASSFQGAVGGYTF. CDR3 nucleotides: TGTGCCAGCAGTTTCCAGGGGGCCGTGGGTGGCTACACCTTC.